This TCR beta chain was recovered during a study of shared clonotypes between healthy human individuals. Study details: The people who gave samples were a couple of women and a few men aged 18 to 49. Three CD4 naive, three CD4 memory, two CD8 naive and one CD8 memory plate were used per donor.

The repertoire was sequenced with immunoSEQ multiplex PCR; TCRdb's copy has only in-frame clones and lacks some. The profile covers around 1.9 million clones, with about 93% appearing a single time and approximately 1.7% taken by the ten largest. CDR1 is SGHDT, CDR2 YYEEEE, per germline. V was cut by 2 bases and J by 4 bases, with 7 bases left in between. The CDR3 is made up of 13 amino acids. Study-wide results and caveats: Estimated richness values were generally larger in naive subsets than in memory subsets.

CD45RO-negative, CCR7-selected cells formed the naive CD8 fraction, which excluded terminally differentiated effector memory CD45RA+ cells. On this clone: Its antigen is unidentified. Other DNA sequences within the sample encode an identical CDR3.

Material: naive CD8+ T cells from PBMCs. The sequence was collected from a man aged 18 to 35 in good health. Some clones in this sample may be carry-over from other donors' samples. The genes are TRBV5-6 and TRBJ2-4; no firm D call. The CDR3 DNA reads TGTGCCAGCAGCTTCGGAGTGAAAAACATTCAGTACTTC. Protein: CASSFGVKNIQYF.